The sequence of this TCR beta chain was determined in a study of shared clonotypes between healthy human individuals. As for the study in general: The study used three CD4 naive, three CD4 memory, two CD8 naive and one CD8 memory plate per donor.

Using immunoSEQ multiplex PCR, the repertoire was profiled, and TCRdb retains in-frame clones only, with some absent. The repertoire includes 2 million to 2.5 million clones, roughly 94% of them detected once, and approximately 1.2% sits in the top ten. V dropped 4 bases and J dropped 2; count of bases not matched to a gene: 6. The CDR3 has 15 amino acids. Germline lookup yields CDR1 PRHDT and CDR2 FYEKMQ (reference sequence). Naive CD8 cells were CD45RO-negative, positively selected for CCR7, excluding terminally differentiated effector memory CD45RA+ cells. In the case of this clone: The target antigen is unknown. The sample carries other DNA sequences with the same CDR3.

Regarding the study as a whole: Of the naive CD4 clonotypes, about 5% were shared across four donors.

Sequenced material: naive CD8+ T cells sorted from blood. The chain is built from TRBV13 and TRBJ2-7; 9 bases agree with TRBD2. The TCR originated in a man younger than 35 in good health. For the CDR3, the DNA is TGTGCCAGCAGCTCTGGGGCGGGAGGGCCCTACGAGCAGTACTTC. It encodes CASSSGAGGPYEQYF.